The 3 T cell receptor beta chains in this list originate from one sample, sequenced in a study of blood T cell repertoires in COVID-19. Measured with immunoSEQ multiplex PCR; TCRdb has only the in-frame clones, and not every one. The sample shows some 360,000 clones, around 87% of them seen only once. What was sequenced was peripheral blood. These receptors originate from a woman aged 55 to 70 with COVID-19, enrolled during active disease.

CDR3 coding DNA: TGTGCCAGCAGCTTGGGGAGCGGGGGAGATACGCAGTATTTT. It codes for CASSLGSGGDTQYF. The V and J genes are TRBV5-4 and TRBJ2-3; 8 bases fit TRBD2. This CDR3 is 14 amino acids long. Germline assignment: CDR1 SGHNT and CDR2 YYREEE (reference sequence). The J segment lost 5 bases and the V segment lost 0 bases, leaving 2 bases of the junction unmatched.

This chain uses TRBV9 with TRBJ1-5; 8 bases are shared with TRBD1. Germline V gene lookup returns CDR1 SGDLS and CDR2 YYNGEE. Unmatched junction bases numbered 2, after V lost 4 bases and J lost 2 bases. This CDR3 has 14 amino acids. The CDR3 sequence: CASSRDRRNQPQHF. CDR3 coding DNA: TGTGCCAGCAGCAGGGACAGGCGCAATCAGCCCCAGCATTTT.

This clone was counted a few times. The gene calls are TRBV18 and TRBJ2-2; D is uncertain. Trimming removed 4 bases from V and 0 bases from J, with 9 bases in between. Germline CDR1 reads KGHSH; CDR2 reads LQKENI. CDR3 length equals 15 residues. CDR3 amino acids: CASSLFSSNTGELFF. The CDR3 region has the DNA TGTGCCAGCTCACTGTTTTCCTCGAACACCGGGGAGCTGTTTTTT.